These 24 T cell receptor beta chains were sequenced from one sample in a study of blood T cells in healthy people across ages. Together with a sample-barcoded 5' primer, a J-beta primer mix was included in a second PCR lasting about 7 to 12 cycles. MiXCR, run by TCRdb on the 5' RACE reads, gives a single entry per CDR3 protein. The sample has approximately 760,000 distinct CDR3 sequences, around 25% seen once. A further study also used this sample, focusing on T cells of mothers and their children.

The sample comprised blood. Receptor source: a boy aged 5-17 years in good health.

This chain uses TRBV4-1 with TRBJ2-7; 9 bases fit TRBD2. The CDR3 runs 15 residues. CDR1 MGHRA and CDR2 YSYEKL come from the germline V gene. V lost 1 base and J lost 4; bases outside the gene matches: 5. CDR3 bases: TGCGCCAGCAGCCAAGGGCCAAGCGGGAGGTACGAGCAGTACTTC. Translated: CASSQGPSGRYEQYF.

This clonotype was seen only once. The V call is TRBV6-6, the J call TRBJ2-1; possibly TRBD2 for D (6 bases). The CDR3 runs 13 residues. V was shortened by 6 bases and J by 8 bases, with 14 bases between the two germline ends. CDR1 MNHNY and CDR2 SVGAGI come from the germline V gene (reference sequence). The CDR3 DNA reads TGTGCCAGCAGCCCCACTAGCCCCCATGAGCAGTTCTTC. It yields the protein CASSPTSPHEQFF.

The chain links TRBV29-1 to TRBJ2-3; D unclear. Per germline, CDR1 SQVTM and CDR2 ANQGSEA. The CDR3 extends over 13 amino acids. The V and J ends lost 4 bases and 2 bases respectively, with 10 bases between them. The CDR3 loop is CSVAVVFTDTQYF. The CDR3 DNA follows: TGCAGCGTTGCTGTGGTTTTCACAGATACGCAGTATTTT.

The chain employs TRBV4-1 and TRBJ2-7, with 9 nucleotides matching TRBD1. Germline values: CDR1 MGHRA, CDR2 YSYEKL. The CDR3 totals 15 residues. J lost 3 bases, V lost 4 bases, and 7 bases had no gene match. CDR3 region: CASSPRDRDVYEQYF. The CDR3 bases are TGCGCCAGCAGCCCCCGGGACAGGGATGTCTACGAGCAGTACTTC.

This chain joins TRBV7-2 and TRBJ2-5; the D gene is possibly TRBD2 (5 bases). V lost 3 bases to trimming and J lost 8 bases, with 10 bases between them. The CDR3 spans 12 residues. The V gene's germline CDR1 is SGHTA and CDR2 FQGNSA. This CDR3 reads CTSSFGLATQYF. DNA for the CDR3: TGTACCAGCAGCTTTGGACTCGCAACCCAGTACTTC.

Only a few counts were recorded for this clonotype. The chain uses TRBV12-3 or TRBV12-4 and TRBJ2-4, with D possibly called TRBD1 or TRBD2 (5 bases each). CDR3 length: 13 residues. Between the trimmed V and J ends, which lost 7 bases and 5 bases, there was a span of 12 bases. Here the CDR3 DNA reads TGTGCCAGCATAGAGGGGACGGAAAACATTCAGTACTTC. It translates to CASIEGTENIQYF.

In DNA form, the CDR3 reads TGCAGTGCTAGTGCCGGCGGCCAAGAGACCCAGTACTTC. It translates to CSASAGGQETQYF. The chain combines TRBV20-1 with TRBJ2-5; D is undetermined. The CDR3 totals 13 residues. Trimming took 3 bases from V and 1 from J, leaving 9 bases between them. CDR1 is DFQATT, CDR2 SNEGSKA, per germline (reference sequence).

The J gene is TRBJ2-5, the V gene TRBV7-9; the D gene is possibly TRBD1 (5 bases). The germline CDR1 and CDR2 sequences are SEHNR and FQNEAQ (reference sequence). The CDR3 sequence is 15 residues long. The V end was cut by 5 bases, the J end by 1 base, with 14 bases between. CDR3 amino acids: CASSKHGQGQETQYF. For the CDR3, the DNA is TGTGCCAGCAGCAAACACGGGCAGGGCCAAGAGACCCAGTACTTC.

The chain joins TRBV6-5 to TRBJ2-1; 9 nucleotides align to TRBD1. Per germline, CDR1 MNHEY and CDR2 SVGAGI. The CDR3 loop spans 14 amino acids. The junction had 10 bases not matched to a gene; V was cut back by 7 bases and J by 9 bases. The CDR3 DNA is TGTGCCAGCACTCAAGGACAGGGGAGTCGTGAGCAGTTCTTC. Translated: CASTQGQGSREQFF.

This clonotype was counted a few times. The chain carries TRBV7-9 and TRBJ1-3; possible D gene TRBD1, 5 bases. Germline CDR1 is SEHNR and CDR2 is FQNEAQ (reference sequence). V shed 5 bases and J shed 1 base, with 15 bases lying between them. This CDR3 spans 16 amino acids. In DNA, the CDR3 is TGTGCCAGCAGCGATTGGAGGGGCGCGTCTGGAAACACCATATATTTT. It translates to CASSDWRGASGNTIYF.

This clonotype showed up just a few times. The rearrangement joins TRBV7-9 to TRBJ2-6, with D unclear. The CDR3 is 16 amino acids. Deletions cut 1 base from V and 0 bases from J, with 7 bases between. Per germline, CDR1 SEHNR and CDR2 FQNEAQ (reference sequence). The CDR3 here is CASSLGHLSGANVLTF. The DNA of the CDR3 is TGTGCCAGCAGCTTAGGACACCTCTCTGGGGCCAACGTCCTGACTTTC.

Only a few counts were recorded for this clonotype. V gene TRBV13 combines with J gene TRBJ2-5, with TRBD2 identical over 7 bases. Judging by the DNA end, TRBJ2-1 fits better; the J call may be wrong. CDR3 length: 13 residues. Germline V gives CDR1 PRHDT, CDR2 FYEKMQ (reference sequence). CDR3 DNA sequence: TGTGCCAGCAGCTCTGGCGGGGGAGATGAGCAGTTCTTC. Encoded protein: CASSSGGGDEQFF.

Only a few counts were recorded for this clonotype. The V gene is TRBV28, the J gene TRBJ2-7; D is undetermined. Per germline, CDR1 MDHEN and CDR2 SYDVKM. V shed 5 bases and J shed 0 bases, with 11 bases lying between them. The CDR3 is 14 amino acids. The CDR3 bases are TGTGCCAGCAGTAGCACAGCCCTCTCCTACGAGCAGTACTTC. It specifies CASSSTALSYEQYF.

The chain carries TRBV4-3 and TRBJ2-7; tentative D call: TRBD1 (6 bases). This CDR3 has 15 residues. The V gene's germline CDR1 is LGHNA and CDR2 YSLEER. The ends were cut back, 0 bases at V and 3 bases at J, with 12 bases in the middle. As DNA, the CDR3 is TGCGCCAGCAGCCAAGATCGGGACAAGTACTACGAGCAGTACTTC. It yields the protein CASSQDRDKYYEQYF.

The genes are TRBV4-3 and TRBJ2-1; possible D gene TRBD1, 6 bases. The V gene's germline CDR1 is LGHNA and CDR2 YSLEER. The CDR3 extends over 17 amino acids. Trimming took 4 bases from V and 2 from J, leaving 18 bases between them. The CDR3 spells CASSRDGAGTPYNEQFF. The CDR3 nucleotides read TGCGCCAGCAGCCGAGATGGGGCCGGGACACCCTACAATGAGCAGTTCTTC.

The table lists this clonotype with a few counts. V is TRBV7-2 and J is TRBJ1-4; D gene uncertain. The CDR3 spans 14 residues. The V end lost 5 bases, the J end lost 7 bases, and 14 bases lay between the germline ends. CDR1 and CDR2 (germline): SGHTA, FQGNSA. The CDR3 DNA follows: TGTGCCAGCAGCGTAGGGCCCGGAGGTGAAAAACTGTTTTTT. Its translation: CASSVGPGGEKLFF.

J is TRBJ2-4 and V is TRBV14; either TRBD1 or TRBD2 may supply D (5 bases each). CDR1 and CDR2 from the germline V gene are SGHDN and FVKESK. CDR3 length equals 12 residues. Trimming removed 4 bases from V and 8 bases from J, with 9 bases in between. The CDR3 DNA sequence: TGTGCCAGCAGCCCGAGGGGATACATTCAGTACTTC. The encoded protein is CASSPRGYIQYF.

The chain joins TRBV28 to TRBJ1-1; D call uncertain. Trimming took 3 bases from V and 5 from J, leaving 10 bases between them. Per germline, CDR1 MDHEN and CDR2 SYDVKM. This CDR3 spans 13 amino acids. DNA for the CDR3: TGTGCCAGCAGTTTTTGGGGAGTTACTGAAGCTTTCTTT. It encodes CASSFWGVTEAFF.

A few counts support this clonotype. This chain uses TRBV5-8 with TRBJ1-4, with D possibly matching TRBD1 (6 bases). This CDR3 is 15 amino acids long. The V end lost 2 bases, the J end lost 5 bases, and 13 bases lay between the germline ends. CDR1 SGHTS and CDR2 YDEGEE come from the germline V gene. CDR3 bases: TGTGCCAGCAGCTTCCGGGACACCCTCAATGAAAAACTGTTTTTT. As protein: CASSFRDTLNEKLFF.

The chain carries TRBV12-3 or TRBV12-4 and TRBJ1-2; D is ambiguous. Trimming shortened V by 6 bases and J by 5 bases, and 13 bases separated the two germline ends. The CDR3 runs to 13 residues. CDR3 in DNA: TGTGCCAGCAGCCCCCCCCCGATTTATGGCTACACCTTC. Translation gives CASSPPPIYGYTF.

This chain joins TRBV13 and TRBJ2-5, with TRBD1 matching over 9 bases. Matching the DNA end better, TRBJ2-7 makes the J call doubtful. The CDR3 totals 13 residues. Germline assignment: CDR1 PRHDT and CDR2 FYEKMQ (reference sequence). The CDR3 sequence is CASGRTGAYEQYF. In DNA form, the CDR3 reads TGTGCCAGCGGTAGGACAGGGGCCTACGAGCAGTACTTC.

This rearrangement joins TRBV12-3 or TRBV12-4 to TRBJ2-1; D unclear. CDR3 length: 15 residues. V lost 5 bases and J 4 bases, leaving 15 bases between the germline ends. The CDR3: CASSPKIREYNEQFF. Written as DNA, the CDR3 is TGTGCCAGCAGTCCTAAAATAAGGGAATACAATGAGCAGTTCTTC.

This clonotype has only a few counts. The chain couples TRBV6-5 to TRBJ2-7; TRBD2 matches 8 bases. The trim removed 5 bases at V and 4 bases at J, leaving 7 bases unmatched. From germline, CDR1 is MNHEY and CDR2 SVGAGI. The CDR3 runs to 14 residues. The CDR3 DNA reads as TGTGCCAGCAGTCCCCGGGAGCGGGAGTACGAGCAGTACTTC. Translated: CASSPREREYEQYF.

This clonotype was counted between two and nine times. The chain links TRBV21-1 to TRBJ2-1; the listed D gene, TRBD1, was not tested against the DNA. TRBV21-1 is labeled a pseudogene. The CDR3 has 15 amino acids. DNA of the CDR3: TGTGCCAGCACCAAGAGGAGGGGCGTGAGGATTGAGCAGTTCTTC. Translating gives CASTKRRGVRIEQFF.